The 13 T cell receptor beta chains presented below share a single source sample, sequenced in a study of shared clonotypes between healthy human individuals. The naive CD8 fraction comprised CD45RO-negative cells positively selected for CCR7 and excluded terminally differentiated effector memory CD45RA+ cells. The protocol was immunoSEQ multiplex PCR, while the TCRdb copy is restricted to in-frame clones and leaves out a portion. The sample contains about 2.2 million clones, 93% of which appear only once. The sample consisted of naive CD8+ T cells from PBMCs. These receptors all stem from a man aged 18 to 29 in good health. Some clones in this sample may be carry-over from other donors' samples.

The chain combines TRBV29-1 with TRBJ2-1; TRBD1 matches at 7 bases. Germline CDR1 and CDR2: SQVTM and ANQGSEA. CDR3 length equals 15 residues. The junction had 12 bases not matched to a gene; V was cut back by 6 bases and J by 4 bases. CDR3 loop: CSVVRRDRLYNEQFF. In DNA, the CDR3 is TGCAGCGTCGTGCGTCGGGACAGACTATACAATGAGCAGTTCTTC.

The chain recombines TRBV10-1 with TRBJ2-7; maybe TRBD1 (6 bases). With 3 bases removed from V and 3 bases from J, the gap between germline ends came to 6 bases. Per germline, CDR1 WNHNN and CDR2 SYGVQD (reference sequence). The CDR3 has 12 amino acids. The CDR3 DNA is TGCGCCAGCAGTGAACAGGGCTACGAGCAGTACTTC. This codes for CASSEQGYEQYF.

The chain combines TRBV27 with TRBJ2-5, with 13 bases lining up with TRBD2. The CDR3 length is 18 residues. The junction had 14 bases not matched to a gene; V was cut back by 6 bases and J by 4 bases. Germline CDR1 reads MNHEY; CDR2 reads SMNVEV (reference sequence). DNA of the CDR3: TGTGCCAGCAGGGAGGGACTAGCGGGAACCCAAGGGATAGAGACCCAGTACTTC. Translation gives CASREGLAGTQGIETQYF.

Notes on this clone: Other DNA sequences within the sample encode an identical CDR3. The gene calls are TRBV27 and TRBJ1-5, with D unclear. The V end lost 1 base, the J end lost 2 bases, and 6 bases lay between the germline ends. The CDR3 length is 14 residues. Germline V gene lookup returns CDR1 MNHEY and CDR2 SMNVEV (reference sequence). The CDR3 sequence is CASSLYSGNQPQHF. The CDR3 nucleotides read TGTGCCAGCAGTTTATACAGTGGCAATCAGCCCCAGCATTTT.

This chain uses TRBV9 with TRBJ1-2; the match to TRBD1 covers 7 bases. Germline CDR1 is SGDLS and CDR2 is YYNGEE. The V gene end was trimmed by 6 bases and the J gene end by 4 bases; junction bases not matched to a gene: 15. The CDR3 has 16 amino acids. CDR3 DNA sequence: TGTGCCAGCAACGATCGCGGGGACAGCCTCTCCTATGGCTACACCTTC. Its translation: CASNDRGDSLSYGYTF.

This chain joins TRBV13 and TRBJ2-5; 9 bases align to TRBD1. Germline V gives CDR1 PRHDT, CDR2 FYEKMQ (reference sequence). J was trimmed by 5 bases and V by 4 bases; bases with no gene match: 5. The length of the CDR3 is 14 residues. CDR3 coding DNA: TGTGCCAGCAGCTACCGGACAGGGGCCGAGACCCAGTACTTC. Protein sequence: CASSYRTGAETQYF.

The rearrangement links TRBV5-6 to TRBJ2-7; D is possibly TRBD1 or TRBD2 (5 bases each). Germline V lookup: CDR1 SGHDT, CDR2 YYEEEE. The V gene lost 4 bases and the J gene lost 4 bases, with 12 bases spanning the gap. The CDR3 extends over 13 amino acids. The CDR3 is CASSPREGYEQYF. CDR3 coding DNA: TGTGCCAGCAGCCCACGAGAGGGGTACGAGCAGTACTTC.

V usage is TRBV10-3 and J usage is TRBJ2-5, with D unclear. From germline, CDR1 is ENHRY and CDR2 SYGVKD. The CDR3 extends over 12 amino acids. The V gene lost 2 bases and the J gene lost 5 bases, with 6 bases spanning the gap. CDR3 loop: CAISEVGETQYF. DNA of the CDR3: TGTGCCATCAGTGAGGTAGGGGAGACCCAGTACTTC.

J is TRBJ1-4 and V is TRBV25-1; D perhaps matches TRBD1 (6 bases). The germline V and J ends were trimmed by 6 bases and 3 bases, with 8 bases remaining between them. The germline V gene has CDR1 MGHDK and CDR2 SYGVNS. This CDR3 region has 13 residues. The chain's CDR3 is CASRGGSNEKLFF. CDR3 sequence (DNA): TGTGCCAGCAGAGGGGGTTCTAATGAAAAACTGTTTTTT. Full variable domain (outside the CDR3, taken from reference TRBV25-1 and TRBJ1-4): EADIYQTPRYLVIGTGKKITLECSQTMGHDKMYWYQQDPGMELHLIHYSYGVNSTEKGDLSSESTVSRIRTEHFPLTLESARPSHTSQYLCASRGGSNEKLFFGSGTQLSVL.

This sequence joins TRBV5-1 and TRBJ2-3; TRBD1 might be the D (5 bases). This CDR3 has 15 amino acids. Germline CDR1 SGHRS, CDR2 YFSETQ. V lost 1 base and J 2 bases, leaving 11 bases between the germline ends. The CDR3 is CASSLYQGHTDTQYF. The CDR3 DNA follows: TGCGCCAGCAGCTTGTATCAGGGTCACACAGATACGCAGTATTTT.

The V and J genes are TRBV29-1 and TRBJ1-1; D remains ambiguous. This CDR3 has 12 amino acids. Germline CDR1 is SQVTM and CDR2 is ANQGSEA. The ends were cut back, 7 bases at V and 5 bases at J, with 14 bases in the middle. The CDR3 loop is CSGKLPGTEAFF. CDR3 nucleotides: TGCAGCGGGAAACTACCCGGGACTGAAGCTTTCTTT.

This clone was observed a handful of times. This chain links TRBV30 with TRBJ1-1, with no clear D. The CDR3 is 12 residues long. V dropped 0 bases and J dropped 1 base, with 3 bases sitting between them. Germline V gene data show CDR1 as GTSNPN and CDR2 as SVGIG (reference sequence). Here the CDR3 DNA reads TGTGCCTGGAGTGTACGGAACACTGAAGCTTTCTTT. As protein: CAWSVRNTEAFF.

The chain employs TRBV27 and TRBJ2-3; TRBD2 is a possible D gene (5 bases). V shed 5 bases and J shed 1 base, with 16 bases lying between them. The germline gives CDR1 MNHEY, CDR2 SMNVEV (reference sequence). The CDR3 runs to 16 residues. The CDR3 nucleotides read TGTGCCAGCAGTGTCCGGGAAGCCCACGGCACAGATACGCAGTATTTT. Protein: CASSVREAHGTDTQYF.